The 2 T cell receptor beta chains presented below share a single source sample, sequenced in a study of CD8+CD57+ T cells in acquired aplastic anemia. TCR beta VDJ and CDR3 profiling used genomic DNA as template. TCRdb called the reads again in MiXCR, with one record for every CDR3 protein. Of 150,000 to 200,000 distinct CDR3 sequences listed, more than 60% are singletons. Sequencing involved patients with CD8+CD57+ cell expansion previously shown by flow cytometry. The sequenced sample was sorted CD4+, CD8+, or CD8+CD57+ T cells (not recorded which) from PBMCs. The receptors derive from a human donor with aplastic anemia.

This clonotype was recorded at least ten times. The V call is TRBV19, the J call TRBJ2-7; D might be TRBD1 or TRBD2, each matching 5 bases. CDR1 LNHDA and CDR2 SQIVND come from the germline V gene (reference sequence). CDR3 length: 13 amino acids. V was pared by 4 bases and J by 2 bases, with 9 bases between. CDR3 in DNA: TGTGCCAGTAGTAAGCAGGGAGCCTACGAGCAGTACTTC. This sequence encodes CASSKQGAYEQYF.

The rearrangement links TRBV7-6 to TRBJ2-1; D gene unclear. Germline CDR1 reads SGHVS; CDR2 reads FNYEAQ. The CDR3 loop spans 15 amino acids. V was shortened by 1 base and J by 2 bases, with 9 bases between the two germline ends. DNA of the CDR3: TGTGCCAGCAGCTTAGGGGCTAGTCCCTACAATGAGCAGTTCTTC. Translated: CASSLGASPYNEQFF.